This passage covers 29 T cell receptor beta chains from one sample sequenced in a study of shared T cell receptors in the human thymus. The data were produced by immunoSEQ multiplex PCR, yet TCRdb's version contains in-frame clones alone and is incomplete. The repertoire holds hundreds of thousands of clones, 70% to 90% seen once, with roughly 0.0089% in the top ten. The same sample was also studied in work on human thymus T cells.

The sequencing input was thymocytes. Source of these receptors: a boy less than two years old with a congenital heart defect.

The CDR3, as DNA: TGTGCCAGCAGCTTGCAAGGGACAATTCTCTACGAGCAGTACTTC. Protein sequence: CASSLQGTILYEQYF. The chain couples TRBV5-6 to TRBJ2-5; perhaps TRBD1 as D (6 bases). The J call is in doubt because the DNA end fits TRBJ2-7 better. The CDR3 sequence is 15 residues long. Germline CDR1 is SGHDT and CDR2 is YYEEEE.

The CDR3 DNA reads TGTGCCAGCTCACCCGGCGATAATACTAGCGGGTGCACAGATACGCAGTATTTT. This translates into CASSPGDNTSGCTDTQYF. The chain uses TRBV18 and TRBJ2-3; 9 bases agree with TRBD2. CDR3 size: 18 residues. The germline gives CDR1 KGHSH, CDR2 LQKENI. V dropped 3 bases and J dropped 1; count of bases not matched to a gene: 11.

The J gene is TRBJ1-4, the V gene TRBV9; D may be TRBD1 (6 bases). There are 15 residues in the CDR3. CDR1 and CDR2 from the germline V gene are SGDLS and YYNGEE. Trimming stripped 0 bases from V and 3 bases from J, with 9 bases between. As DNA, the CDR3 is TGTGCCAGCAGCGTAGTAGGGGGGGCTAATGAAAAACTGTTTTTT. Protein: CASSVVGGANEKLFF.

CDR3 protein: CASSLVDSNTEAFF. The DNA of the CDR3 is TGTGCCAGCAGTCTCGTAGACAGCAACACTGAAGCTTTCTTT. The chain joins TRBV28 to TRBJ1-1; D might be TRBD1 (5 bases). V lost 5 bases to trimming and J lost 2 bases, with 12 bases between them. This CDR3 is built from 14 residues. Germline loops: CDR1 MDHEN, CDR2 SYDVKM. Looking up the rest from reference TRBV28 and TRBJ1-1 gives the full variable domain: DVKVTQSSRYLVKRTGEKVFLECVQDMDHENMFWYRQDPGLGLRLIYFSYDVKMKEKGDIPEGYSVSREKKERFSLILESASTNQTSMYLCASSLVDSNTEAFFGQGTRLTVV.

The chain couples TRBV2 to TRBJ2-7; D not resolved. The CDR3 has 15 residues. The V and J ends lost 0 bases and 3 bases respectively, with 12 bases between them. Germline values: CDR1 SNHLY, CDR2 FYNNEI. The CDR3 spells CASSEASPAFYEQYF. In nucleotides, the CDR3 is TGTGCCAGCAGTGAAGCTAGCCCGGCCTTCTACGAGCAGTACTTC.

This clone was observed a handful of times. The chain employs TRBV7-6 and TRBJ2-4, with 7 bases fitting TRBD1. The trim removed 5 bases at V and 1 base at J, leaving 5 bases unmatched. From germline, CDR1 is SGHVS and CDR2 FNYEAQ. The CDR3 length is 15 residues. The CDR3 region is CASSQHRGAKNIQYF. The CDR3 DNA reads TGTGCCAGCAGCCAACACAGGGGTGCCAAAAACATTCAGTACTTC.

The CDR3 DNA reads as TGTGCCAGCAGCGTTGGGACAGGGGAGACTGGGGCCAACGTCCTGACTTTC. It encodes CASSVGTGETGANVLTF. V usage is TRBV9 and J usage is TRBJ2-6; 10 positions agree with TRBD1. Trimming took 2 bases from V and 2 from J; bases not matched to a gene: 4. The CDR3 runs 17 residues. The germline V gene encodes CDR1 SGDLS and CDR2 YYNGEE.

The rearrangement joins TRBV28 to TRBJ1-5; the match to TRBD1 covers 7 bases. Trimming at V came to 6 bases and at J to 1 base, leaving 9 bases not matched to a gene. This CDR3 has 16 residues. The germline CDR1 and CDR2 sequences are MDHEN and SYDVKM. This chain's CDR3 is CASRHPTGWSNQPQHF. The CDR3 bases are TGTGCCAGCAGACATCCGACAGGGTGGAGCAATCAGCCCCAGCATTTT.

This clone was picked up one time. In DNA, the CDR3 is TGTGCCAGCAGACCAGGACAGGGGGCTTTTAACTATGGCTACACCTTC. This sequence encodes CASRPGQGAFNYGYTF. This chain links TRBV28 with TRBJ1-2; 11 nucleotides align to TRBD1. V shed 6 bases, J shed 1 base, and the junction held 7 bases outside the gene matches. This CDR3 is 16 amino acids long. Germline CDR1 and CDR2: MDHEN and SYDVKM.

J is TRBJ2-1 and V is TRBV7-2, with 15 bases identical to TRBD2. J gave up 8 bases and V 1 base, and 9 bases lay outside the gene matches. The CDR3 totals 18 residues. Germline lookup yields CDR1 SGHTA and CDR2 FQGNSA. CDR3 nucleotide sequence: TGTGCCAGCAGCTTAGGAAGAGGGACTAGCGGGGGGTGGGATGAGCAGTTCTTC. Its translation is CASSLGRGTSGGWDEQFF. Full variable domain (missing parts from reference TRBV7-2 and TRBJ2-1): GAGVSQSPSNKVTEKGKDVELRCDPISGHTALYWYRQSLGQGLEFLIYFQGNSAPDKSGLPSDRFSAERTGGSVSTLTIQRTQQEDSAVYLCASSLGRGTSGGWDEQFFGPGTRLTVL.

The rearrangement joins TRBV5-5 to TRBJ2-7, with 8 bases identical to TRBD1. Germline lookup yields CDR1 SGHKS and CDR2 YYEKEE (reference sequence). With V trimmed by 5 bases and J by 5 bases, 6 bases remained unmatched. CDR3 length: 13 amino acids. The CDR3 coding sequence is TGTGCCAGCAGGCGAGACAGGGGACACGAGCAGTACTTC. As protein: CASRRDRGHEQYF.

V usage is TRBV28 and J usage is TRBJ1-6; 8 bases match TRBD1. J lost 7 bases, V lost 6 bases, and 8 bases had no gene match. This CDR3 is built from 15 residues. Germline CDR1 MDHEN, CDR2 SYDVKM. The CDR3 reads CASSPDRGDNSPLHF. In nucleotides, the CDR3 is TGTGCCAGCAGCCCTGACAGGGGAGACAATTCACCCCTCCACTTT.

The chain couples TRBV7-2 to TRBJ1-1; TRBD1 matches at 7 bases. J lost 5 bases, V lost 6 bases, and 21 bases had no gene match. This CDR3 contains 18 residues. Germline CDR1 reads SGHTA; CDR2 reads FQGNSA. CDR3 amino acids: CASRLYLIRDKQGTEAFF. CDR3 nucleotide sequence: TGTGCCAGCAGGTTGTATCTAATCCGGGACAAACAGGGGACTGAAGCTTTCTTT.

The rearrangement uses TRBV29-1 and TRBJ1-1; the D is unclear. Germline assignment: CDR1 SQVTM and CDR2 ANQGSEA. The CDR3 is made up of 16 amino acids. V lost 7 bases and J 0 bases, leaving 21 bases between the germline ends. The CDR3 DNA follows: TGCAGCGACCTGAGGGAGGCCGTGCCCTTGAACACTGAAGCTTTCTTT. It codes for CSDLREAVPLNTEAFF.

V usage is TRBV11-2 and J usage is TRBJ1-3; D gene uncertain. This CDR3 has 17 residues. Trimming pared 1 base from V and 1 base from J, leaving 14 bases between. Germline V gives CDR1 SGHAT, CDR2 FQNNGV. CDR3: CASSLGASRGSGNTIYF. The CDR3 nucleotides read TGTGCCAGCAGCTTAGGCGCGTCGAGAGGATCTGGAAACACCATATATTTT.

This chain connects TRBV7-4 to TRBJ1-6; D possibly corresponds to TRBD1 (6 bases). The CDR3 consists of 16 residues. CDR1 and CDR2 from the germline V gene are SGHVT and SQSDAQ. V dropped 0 bases and J dropped 12 bases, with 18 bases sitting between them. CDR3 residues: CASSLAGLGARGPLHF. CDR3 nucleotide sequence: TGTGCCAGCAGCTTAGCAGGTTTGGGGGCCAGGGGACCCCTCCACTTT.

The V and J genes are TRBV9 and TRBJ2-1; unclear D gene. This CDR3 has 16 amino acids. The ends were cut back, 3 bases at V and 0 bases at J, with 13 bases in the middle. Germline loops: CDR1 SGDLS, CDR2 YYNGEE. In DNA form, the CDR3 reads TGTGCCAGCAGCGGCCATCTGGCTAGCTCCTACAATGAGCAGTTCTTC. The encoded protein is CASSGHLASSYNEQFF. The full variable domain, its missing parts supplied by reference TRBV9 and TRBJ2-1, is DSGVTQTPKHLITATGQRVTLRCSPRSGDLSVYWYQQSLDQGLQFLIQYYNGEERAKGNILERFSAQQFPDLHSELNLSSLELGDSALYFCASSGHLASSYNEQFFGPGTRLTVL.

This chain joins TRBV5-4 and TRBJ1-1; D unresolved. Germline CDR1 SGHNT, CDR2 YYREEE (reference sequence). The CDR3 spans 19 residues. Trimming pared 3 bases from V and 4 bases from J, leaving 28 bases between. The DNA of the CDR3 is TGTGCCAGCAGCTGGCGGGTGGGTCAAGGAAGGAGAAGAGGCACTGAAGCTTTCTTT. This encodes CASSWRVGQGRRRGTEAFF.

V gene TRBV5-1 combines with J gene TRBJ2-4; TRBD2 aligns across 7 bases. V lost 0 bases and J lost 0; bases outside the gene matches: 9. The V gene's germline CDR1 is SGHRS and CDR2 YFSETQ. The CDR3 loop spans 18 amino acids. The CDR3 DNA is TGCGCCAGCAGCTTGGATGTGGGAGGGAGTTCAGCCAAAAACATTCAGTACTTC. Its translation: CASSLDVGGSSAKNIQYF. Using reference TRBV5-1 and TRBJ2-4 for the parts outside the CDR3, the full variable domain is KAGVTQTPRYLIKTRGQQVTLSCSPISGHRSVSWYQQTPGQGLQFLFEYFSETQRNKGNFPGRFSGRQFSNSRSEMNVSTLELGDSALYLCASSLDVGGSSAKNIQYFGAGTRLSVL.

This chain joins TRBV5-1 and TRBJ2-1, with TRBD2 identical over 10 bases. CDR1 is SGHRS, CDR2 YFSETQ, per germline. V was pared by 6 bases and J by 6 bases, with 9 bases of the junction left unmatched. This CDR3 spans 15 amino acids. CDR3 loop: CASKVKRGGPNEQFF. The CDR3 coding sequence is TGCGCCAGCAAGGTGAAGCGGGGGGGCCCCAATGAGCAGTTCTTC. Looking up the rest from reference TRBV5-1 and TRBJ2-1 gives the full variable domain: KAGVTQTPRYLIKTRGQQVTLSCSPISGHRSVSWYQQTPGQGLQFLFEYFSETQRNKGNFPGRFSGRQFSNSRSEMNVSTLELGDSALYLCASKVKRGGPNEQFFGPGTRLTVL.

The chain employs TRBV2 and TRBJ1-1; D is perhaps TRBD1 (6 bases). The V end lost 6 bases, the J end lost 1 base, and 12 bases lay between the germline ends. CDR3 length: 14 amino acids. Germline CDR1 is SNHLY and CDR2 is FYNNEI. The CDR3 sequence: CASSLGHQNTEAFF. CDR3 DNA: TGTGCCAGCAGCTTGGGACATCAGAACACTGAAGCTTTCTTT.

The V call is TRBV11-3, the J call TRBJ2-1; TRBD2 aligns across 7 bases. V shed 3 bases, J shed 0 bases, and the junction held 5 bases outside the gene matches. The CDR3 spans 16 residues. Germline-derived CDR1 and CDR2 are SGHNT and YENEEA. The chain's CDR3 is CASSFRRGSSYNEQFF. In DNA form, the CDR3 reads TGTGCCAGCAGCTTCAGGCGGGGGAGCTCCTACAATGAGCAGTTCTTC.

The chain combines TRBV4-3 with TRBJ2-1; TRBD2 matches at 7 bases. The germline V gene has CDR1 LGHNA and CDR2 YSLEER. This CDR3 region has 18 residues. The V gene end was trimmed by 4 bases and the J gene end by 0 bases; junction bases not matched to a gene: 12. The CDR3 here is CASSPLTSVVSSYNEQFF. The DNA for the CDR3 is TGCGCCAGCAGCCCCTTAACTAGCGTAGTGAGCTCCTACAATGAGCAGTTCTTC.

The chain couples TRBV6-1 to TRBJ2-5, with D possibly being TRBD2 (5 bases). CDR3 length: 13 amino acids. Germline assignment: CDR1 MNHNS and CDR2 SASEGT. The V gene lost 3 bases and the J gene lost 0 bases, with 5 bases spanning the gap. Written as DNA, the CDR3 is TGTGCCAGCAGTGAGAGGGACCAAGAGACCCAGTACTTC. This translates into CASSERDQETQYF.

This clone was picked up a small number of times. V usage is TRBV19 and J usage is TRBJ1-5, with 7 bases fitting TRBD1. The CDR3 covers 15 residues. The ends lost 4 bases at V and 3 bases at J; junction bases unmatched: 6. CDR1 is LNHDA, CDR2 SQIVND, per germline (reference sequence). This CDR3 reads CASSTKGTDNQPQHF. The CDR3 region has the DNA TGTGCCAGTAGTACAAAAGGGACAGACAATCAGCCCCAGCATTTT.

This rearrangement joins TRBV11-2 to TRBJ2-7; TRBD2 agrees at 8 bases. The CDR3 consists of 15 residues. Looked up from germline, CDR1 is SGHAT and CDR2 is FQNNGV. The V segment lost 5 bases and the J segment 1 base; nucleotides outside the gene matches: 7. The CDR3 coding sequence is TGTGCCAGCAGCCTGGGAGCGGGAGTTTCCTACGAGCAGTACTTC. It specifies CASSLGAGVSYEQYF. Complete variable domain (other parts from reference TRBV11-2 and TRBJ2-7): EAGVAQSPRYKIIEKRQSVAFWCNPISGHATLYWYQQILGQGPKLLIQFQNNGVVDDSQLPKDRFSAERLKGVDSTLKIQPAKLEDSAVYLCASSLGAGVSYEQYFGPGTRLTVT.

This CDR3 reads CASSPGLAGESRRTQYF. The CDR3 nucleotides read TGCGCCAGCAGCCCAGGACTAGCGGGGGAAAGTAGGAGGACCCAGTACTTC. The chain is built from TRBV5-1 and TRBJ2-5; 13 bases are a match to TRBD2. The germline CDR1 and CDR2 sequences are SGHRS and YFSETQ. The CDR3 runs to 17 residues. Trimming cost V 4 bases and J 7 bases; bases outside gene matches: 13.

The CDR3 is CASRAPEANYGYTF. As DNA, the CDR3 is TGTGCCAGCAGAGCCCCGGAGGCTAACTATGGCTACACCTTC. This chain links TRBV4-2 with TRBJ1-2; D not certain. CDR3 length: 14 amino acids. Germline CDR1 is LGHNA and CDR2 is YNFKEQ. V lost 6 bases, J lost 0 bases, and 11 bases lay in between.

This chain connects TRBV4-1 to TRBJ1-4; the D gene is possibly TRBD1 (6 bases). Germline values: CDR1 MGHRA, CDR2 YSYEKL. Trimming shortened V by 3 bases and J by 2 bases, and 13 bases separated the two germline ends. The CDR3 has 16 amino acids. The chain's CDR3 is CASSQETGNTNEKLFF. CDR3 in DNA: TGCGCCAGCAGCCAGGAAACAGGGAATACTAATGAAAAACTGTTTTTT.